This TCR beta chain is from a study of T cell responses to AZD1222 COVID-19 vaccine. Here immunoSEQ multiplex PCR was the method, and the copy in TCRdb shows in-frame clones only, minus some. Here the sample spans about 99,000 clones, approximately 90% being singletons. The germline gives CDR1 LNHDA, CDR2 SQIVND (reference sequence). This CDR3 contains 15 residues. Trimming took 3 bases from V and 1 from J, leaving 12 bases between them. This TCR came from an adult in good health. The starting material was peripheral blood, obtained on day 0 of AZD1222 vaccination. The chain recombines TRBV19 with TRBJ1-1; perhaps TRBD1 as D (6 bases). The CDR3 region is CASSMTGHPNTEAFF. The CDR3 nucleotides are TGTGCCAGTAGTATGACGGGACACCCGAACACTGAAGCTTTCTTT.